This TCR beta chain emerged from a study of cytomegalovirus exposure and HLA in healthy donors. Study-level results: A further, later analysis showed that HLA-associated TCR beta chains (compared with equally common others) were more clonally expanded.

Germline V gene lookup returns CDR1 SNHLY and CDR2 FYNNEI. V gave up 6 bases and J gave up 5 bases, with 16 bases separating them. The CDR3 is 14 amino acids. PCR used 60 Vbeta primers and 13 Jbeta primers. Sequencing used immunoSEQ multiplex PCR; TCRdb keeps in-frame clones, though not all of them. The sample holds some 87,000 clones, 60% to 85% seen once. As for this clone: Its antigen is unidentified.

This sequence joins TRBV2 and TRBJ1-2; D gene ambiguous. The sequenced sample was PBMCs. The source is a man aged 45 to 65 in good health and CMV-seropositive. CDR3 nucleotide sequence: TGTGCCAGCAGGTTACGGGAGGAGTGGTATGGCTACACCTTC. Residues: CASRLREEWYGYTF.